This T cell receptor (beta chain) emerged from a study of blood T cell repertoires in COVID-19. The wider study: Italy, Spain and the United States were the sources of the convalescent and acute COVID-19 samples. PBMCs, B-cell-depleted T cells, or T cells were the source of the cDNA or gDNA that made up the material.

Data came from immunoSEQ multiplex PCR; TCRdb stores just in-frame clones and leaves some out. Altogether fewer than 250,000 clones are present, over 70% being singletons, with the ten largest covering roughly 2.9%. This receptor was taken from a man in his fifties with active or convalescent COVID-19. Sequenced input: peripheral blood.

The CDR3 loop is CASSTSVETGTNEKLFF. Here the CDR3 DNA reads TGTGCCAGCAGTACCTCGGTGGAGACAGGCACTAATGAAAAACTGTTTTTT. This chain joins TRBV28 and TRBJ1-4, with D tentatively TRBD1 (6 bases). Germline V gene data show CDR1 as MDHEN and CDR2 as SYDVKM. The CDR3 runs to 17 residues. V was shortened by 5 bases and J by 2 bases, with 18 bases between the two germline ends.